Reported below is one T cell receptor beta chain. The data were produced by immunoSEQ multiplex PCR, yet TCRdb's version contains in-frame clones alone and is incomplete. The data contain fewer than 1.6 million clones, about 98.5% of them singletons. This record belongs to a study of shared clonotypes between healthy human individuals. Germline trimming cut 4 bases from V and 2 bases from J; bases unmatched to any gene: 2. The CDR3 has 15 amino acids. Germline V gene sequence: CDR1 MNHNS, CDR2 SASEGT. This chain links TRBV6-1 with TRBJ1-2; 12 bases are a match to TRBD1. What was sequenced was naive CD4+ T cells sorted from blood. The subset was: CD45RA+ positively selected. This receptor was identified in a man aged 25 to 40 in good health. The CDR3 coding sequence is TGTGCCAGCAGTGGGGACAGGGGGCGAAACTATGGCTACACCTTC. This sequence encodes CASSGDRGRNYGYTF.